One sample yielded the 14 T cell receptor beta chains listed below, sequenced in a study of cytomegalovirus exposure and HLA in healthy donors. Primers included in the PCR were 60 Vbeta and 13 Jbeta primers. Libraries were prepared by immunoSEQ multiplex PCR; TCRdb keeps only in-frame clonotypes and omits some of them. Here the sample spans around 76,000 clones, roughly 64% being singletons. Sequencing was performed on PBMCs. The receptors were sampled from a man aged 40-49 years in good health and CMV-seropositive.

The chain carries TRBV5-1 and TRBJ2-3; 8 bases line up with TRBD2. Trimming took 4 bases from V and 1 from J; bases not matched to a gene: 8. Germline CDR1 and CDR2: SGHRS and YFSETQ. The CDR3 consists of 16 residues. CDR3 nucleotide sequence: TGCGCCAGCAGCGCAAGACTAGCGCCACGCACAGATACGCAGTATTTT. This encodes CASSARLAPRTDTQYF.

This clone is a singleton in its sample. This sequence joins TRBV5-4 and TRBJ2-7, with 14 bases identical to TRBD2. V shed 3 bases and J 7 bases; nucleotides not matched to a gene: 6. The CDR3 has 15 amino acids. The germline CDR1 and CDR2 sequences are SGHNT and YYREEE (reference sequence). The CDR3 here is CASSSGLAGEGEQYF. The CDR3 nucleotides are TGTGCCAGCAGCTCGGGACTAGCGGGAGAAGGGGAGCAGTACTTC.

The V gene is TRBV6-6, the J gene TRBJ1-1; D unresolved. In germline, CDR1 is MNHNY, CDR2 SVGAGI (reference sequence). This CDR3 region has 14 residues. V lost 6 bases to trimming and J lost 5 bases, with 16 bases between them. The CDR3 sequence is CASRLGVGGTEAFF. Here the CDR3 DNA reads TGTGCCAGCAGACTTGGGGTGGGAGGGACTGAAGCTTTCTTT.

The gene calls are TRBV5-4 and TRBJ2-5, with 14 bases fitting TRBD2. Trimming at V came to 0 bases and at J to 2 bases, leaving 0 bases not matched to a gene. Germline V gives CDR1 SGHNT, CDR2 YYREEE (reference sequence). This CDR3 has 16 residues. The CDR3, as DNA: TGTGCCAGCAGCTTGGGACTAGCGGGAGGGCAAGAGACCCAGTACTTC. This sequence encodes CASSLGLAGGQETQYF.

A single count supports this clone. The chain combines TRBV11-1 with TRBJ1-1, with a tentative D call TRBD1 (6 bases). V dropped 2 bases and J dropped 5 bases, with 9 bases sitting between them. CDR1 and CDR2 from the germline V gene are SGHAT and FQDESV (reference sequence). The CDR3 spans 13 residues. This chain's CDR3 is CASSLTRGTEAFF. In nucleotides, the CDR3 is TGTGCCAGCAGCTTAACGAGGGGGACTGAAGCTTTCTTT.

A single count supports this clone. DNA of the CDR3: TGTGCCTGGGGGAGGGGGACAGGGGGTACCTACGAGCAGTACTTC. It translates to CAWGRGTGGTYEQYF. The rearrangement joins TRBV30 to TRBJ2-7; the match to TRBD1 covers 11 bases. The CDR3 is made up of 15 amino acids. The germline V gene has CDR1 GTSNPN and CDR2 SVGIG (reference sequence). The V segment lost 5 bases and the J segment 2 bases; nucleotides outside the gene matches: 8.

This clone was seen only once. This rearrangement joins TRBV7-8 to TRBJ1-6, with D tentatively TRBD1 (5 bases). CDR3 size: 15 residues. Germline values: CDR1 SGHVS, CDR2 FQNEAQ. The germline V and J ends were trimmed by 2 bases and 8 bases, with 13 bases remaining between them. Written as DNA, the CDR3 is TGTGCCAGCAGCTTAATTGGGGCTGGAGATTCACCCCTCCACTTT. This sequence encodes CASSLIGAGDSPLHF. The full variable domain, rest sourced from reference TRBV7-8 and TRBJ1-6, is GAGVSQSPRYKVAKRGQDVALRCDPISGHVSLFWYQQALGQGPEFLTYFQNEAQLDKSGLPSDRFFAERPEGSVSTLKIQRTQQEDSAVYLCASSLIGAGDSPLHFGNGTRLTVT.

This sequence joins TRBV7-9 and TRBJ1-2; 8 positions match TRBD1. CDR3 size: 13 residues. Germline V gene data show CDR1 as SEHNR and CDR2 as FQNEAQ (reference sequence). Germline trimming cut 6 bases from V and 6 bases from J; bases unmatched to any gene: 6. The CDR3 here is CASRATGGNGYTF. CDR3 coding DNA: TGTGCCAGCAGGGCAACAGGGGGAAATGGCTACACCTTC.

The chain combines TRBV6-5 with TRBJ1-5; D may be TRBD1 (5 bases). This CDR3 comprises 15 residues. Germline CDR1 is MNHEY and CDR2 is SVGAGI. V was shortened by 0 bases and J by 6 bases, with 12 bases between the two germline ends. CDR3 DNA sequence: TGTGCCAGCAGTTACTCGAGGCTCGGGGGTCAGCCCCAGCATTTT. The encoded protein is CASSYSRLGGQPQHF.

In its sample, this clone was seen many times. The chain couples TRBV7-9 to TRBJ2-3; a possible D gene is TRBD2 (5 bases). CDR1 is SEHNR, CDR2 FQNEAQ, per germline (reference sequence). This CDR3 has 14 amino acids. V shed 1 base and J shed 3 bases, with 8 bases lying between them. CDR3 residues: CASSLDSGTDTQYF. The CDR3 nucleotides read TGTGCCAGCAGCTTAGATTCGGGGACAGATACGCAGTATTTT.

This chain uses TRBV18 with TRBJ2-3; TRBD2 is a possible D gene (5 bases). The CDR3 runs to 15 residues. Germline V gene lookup returns CDR1 KGHSH and CDR2 LQKENI. V was pared by 1 base and J by 6 bases, with 14 bases between. CDR3 residues: CASSPLVSGVDTQYF. The CDR3 coding sequence is TGTGCCAGCTCACCACTCGTCTCCGGGGTTGATACGCAGTATTTT.

The chain carries TRBV7-2 and TRBJ2-5; possible D gene TRBD2, 6 bases. Trimming removed 2 bases at V and 5 bases at J, with 9 bases between. Germline V lookup: CDR1 SGHTA, CDR2 FQGNSA. The CDR3 extends over 13 amino acids. The CDR3 here is CASSLSGGETQYF. Here the CDR3 DNA reads TGTGCCAGCAGCTTATCTGGGGGGGAGACCCAGTACTTC.

V and J are TRBV5-4 and TRBJ1-1, with D hard to call. Per the germline V gene, CDR1 is SGHNT and CDR2 is YYREEE (reference sequence). Trimming stripped 3 bases from V and 3 bases from J, with 3 bases between. CDR3 length equals 11 residues. The chain's CDR3 is CASSSDTEAFF. Here the CDR3 DNA reads TGTGCCAGCAGCTCGGACACTGAAGCTTTCTTT.

The chain employs TRBV7-2 and TRBJ1-4; weak D call: TRBD1 (5 bases). With 0 bases removed from V and 0 bases from J, the gap between germline ends came to 11 bases. This CDR3 contains 17 residues. Per germline, CDR1 SGHTA and CDR2 FQGNSA. The CDR3 sequence: CASSLAPGGTTNEKLFF. Here the CDR3 DNA reads TGTGCCAGCAGCTTAGCGCCGGGGGGGACAACTAATGAAAAACTGTTTTTT.